The 13 T cell receptor beta chains below were found in one sample sequenced in a study of shared clonotypes between healthy human individuals. TCRdb keeps only in-frame clones here, not all; method: immunoSEQ multiplex PCR. The data hold around 1,000,000 clones, with approximately 80% observed a single time. Input material: memory CD4+ T cells from PBMCs. The subset denotes: CD45RA-negative fraction. All receptors come from a man between 18 and 35 years old in good health. Some clones in this sample may be carry-over from other donors' samples.

V and J are TRBV10-3 and TRBJ2-7; TRBD1 or TRBD2 may be the D gene (5 bases each). V was shortened by 4 bases and J by 7 bases, with 17 bases between the two germline ends. CDR3 length equals 14 residues. Per germline, CDR1 ENHRY and CDR2 SYGVKD. CDR3 sequence: CAISVRDRGGEQYF. In nucleotides, the CDR3 is TGTGCCATCAGTGTCCGGGACCGAGGTGGAGAGCAGTACTTC.

The chain employs TRBV9 and TRBJ1-1, with D possibly matching TRBD1 (5 bases). Germline CDR1 is SGDLS and CDR2 is YYNGEE. With 5 bases removed from V and 0 bases from J, the gap between germline ends came to 11 bases. The CDR3 length is 14 residues. The DNA of the CDR3 is TGTGCCAGCAGTGGCGCAGGGATGAACACTGAAGCTTTCTTT. It codes for CASSGAGMNTEAFF.

The chain joins TRBV5-1 to TRBJ2-7; 15 positions match TRBD2. The length of the CDR3 is 16 residues. Trimming took 2 bases from V and 6 from J; bases not matched to a gene: 6. In germline, CDR1 is SGHRS, CDR2 YFSETQ. The CDR3 region is CASSLSGLAGGSEQYF. CDR3 sequence (DNA): TGCGCCAGCAGCTTATCAGGACTAGCGGGAGGGAGCGAGCAGTACTTC.

The genes are TRBV7-3 and TRBJ2-2; 7 bases are a match to TRBD2. The CDR3 has 15 amino acids. V lost 1 base to trimming and J lost 4 bases; unmatched junction nucleotides: 3. Germline lookup yields CDR1 SGHTA and CDR2 FQGTGA. Here the CDR3 reads CASSLSGSITGELFF. CDR3 coding DNA: TGTGCCAGCAGCTTAAGCGGGAGTATCACCGGGGAGCTGTTTTTT. Variable domain in full (rest from reference TRBV7-3 and TRBJ2-2): GAGVSQTPSNKVTEKGKYVELRCDPISGHTALYWYRQSLGQGPEFLIYFQGTGAADDSGLPNDRFFAVRPEGSVSTLKIQRTERGDSAVYLCASSLSGSITGELFFGEGSRLTVL.

This clone was detected only a few times. This chain connects TRBV25-1 to TRBJ1-3; 7 nucleotides align to TRBD1. The CDR3 extends over 15 amino acids. J lost 7 bases, V lost 9 bases, and 15 bases had no gene match. CDR1 and CDR2 (germline): MGHDK, SYGVNS. CDR3 region: CARVPGQERENTIYF. The CDR3 DNA sequence: TGTGCCAGGGTCCCTGGACAGGAGCGAGAGAACACCATATATTTT.

This clone appeared a single time. CDR3 sequence: CASRYRDRTTEAFF. The CDR3 coding sequence is TGTGCCAGCAGATATCGGGACCGAACCACTGAAGCTTTCTTT. The chain couples TRBV6-6 to TRBJ1-1; maybe TRBD1 (5 bases). The CDR3 consists of 14 residues. The V end was cut by 6 bases, the J end by 4 bases, with 15 bases between. CDR1 and CDR2 from the germline V gene are MNHNY and SVGAGI (reference sequence).

The chain links TRBV5-1 to TRBJ2-2; perhaps TRBD1 as D (5 bases). V gave up 3 bases and J gave up 4 bases, with 16 bases separating them. CDR1 and CDR2 from the germline V gene are SGHRS and YFSETQ. The CDR3 length is 16 residues. CDR3 amino acids: CASSSDTRLVTGELFF. CDR3 DNA sequence: TGCGCCAGCAGCTCGGACACGCGCTTGGTCACCGGGGAGCTGTTTTTT. The variable domain in full, with the rest retrieved from reference TRBV5-1 and TRBJ2-2, is KAGVTQTPRYLIKTRGQQVTLSCSPISGHRSVSWYQQTPGQGLQFLFEYFSETQRNKGNFPGRFSGRQFSNSRSEMNVSTLELGDSALYLCASSSDTRLVTGELFFGEGSRLTVL.

The CDR3 sequence: CASKRTSGDYNEQFF. CDR3 DNA: TGTGCCAGCAAGAGGACTAGCGGGGACTACAATGAGCAGTTCTTC. The V gene is TRBV6-4, the J gene TRBJ2-1; 12 bases match TRBD2. The CDR3 runs 15 residues. V dropped 7 bases and J dropped 3; count of bases not matched to a gene: 4. Germline CDR1 reads MRHNA; CDR2 reads SNTAGT.

This clone was observed at least ten times. The chain joins TRBV6-5 to TRBJ1-4; the D gene is possibly TRBD1 (6 bases). CDR1 MNHEY and CDR2 SVGAGI come from the germline V gene. V shed 5 bases and J shed 11 bases, with 15 bases lying between them. The CDR3 is 13 amino acids. The CDR3 DNA reads TGTGCCAGCAGTAATCCGGACAGCCCCAAACTGTTTTTT. This encodes CASSNPDSPKLFF.

The CDR3 nucleotides are TGTGCCAGCAGTTCAATGGATAGGGAGACCCAGTACTTC. Amino acids: CASSSMDRETQYF. This chain connects TRBV28 to TRBJ2-5; no definite D call. CDR1 and CDR2 from the germline V gene are MDHEN and SYDVKM. The V and J ends lost 4 bases and 5 bases respectively, with 11 bases between them. The CDR3 is 13 amino acids.

This clone was seen repeatedly, ten times or more. The chain combines TRBV5-1 with TRBJ2-3, with D uncertain. Per the germline V gene, CDR1 is SGHRS and CDR2 is YFSETQ. This CDR3 has 14 amino acids. V lost 0 bases to trimming and J lost 6 bases, with 11 bases between them. The CDR3 region has the DNA TGCGCCAGCAGCTTGGATCGTGGGATGGATACGCAGTATTTT. It is translated as CASSLDRGMDTQYF.

The rearrangement joins TRBV7-2 to TRBJ2-3, with D possibly being TRBD1 (5 bases). V lost 2 bases to trimming and J lost 2 bases, with 14 bases between them. Germline CDR1 SGHTA, CDR2 FQGNSA. CDR3 size: 16 residues. The CDR3 sequence is CASSLYTLGVTDTQYF. The CDR3 nucleotides are TGTGCCAGCAGCTTATACACCTTAGGGGTCACAGATACGCAGTATTTT. Full variable domain (outside the CDR3, taken from reference TRBV7-2 and TRBJ2-3): GAGVSQSPSNKVTEKGKDVELRCDPISGHTALYWYRQSLGQGLEFLIYFQGNSAPDKSGLPSDRFSAERTGGSVSTLTIQRTQQEDSAVYLCASSLYTLGVTDTQYFGPGTRLTVL.

The chain combines TRBV5-1 with TRBJ2-5; tentatively, D is TRBD2 (6 bases). V shed 3 bases and J shed 4 bases, with 22 bases lying between them. Germline lookup yields CDR1 SGHRS and CDR2 YFSETQ. This CDR3 has 17 residues. The CDR3 DNA sequence: TGCGCCAGCAGCTCCGGCGGAGGGCAGGCTAGGGGAGAGACCCAGTACTTC. Translation gives CASSSGGGQARGETQYF.